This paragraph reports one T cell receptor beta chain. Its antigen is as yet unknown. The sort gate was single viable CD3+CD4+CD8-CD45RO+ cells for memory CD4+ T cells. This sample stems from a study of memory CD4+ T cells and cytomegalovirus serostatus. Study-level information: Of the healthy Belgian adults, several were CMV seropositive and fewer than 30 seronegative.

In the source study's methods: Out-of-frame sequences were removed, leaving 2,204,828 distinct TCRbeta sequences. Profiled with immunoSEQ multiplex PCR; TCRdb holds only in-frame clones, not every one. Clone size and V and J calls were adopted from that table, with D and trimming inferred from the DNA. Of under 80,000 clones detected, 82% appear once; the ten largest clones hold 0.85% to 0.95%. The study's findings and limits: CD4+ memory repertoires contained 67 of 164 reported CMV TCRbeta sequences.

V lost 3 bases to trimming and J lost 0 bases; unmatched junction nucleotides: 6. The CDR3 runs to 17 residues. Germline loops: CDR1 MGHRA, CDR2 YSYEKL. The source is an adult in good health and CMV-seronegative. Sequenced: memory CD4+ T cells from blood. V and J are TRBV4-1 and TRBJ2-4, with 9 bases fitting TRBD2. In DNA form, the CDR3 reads TGCGCCAGCAGCCATCATAGCGGGAGAGGAGCCAAAAACATTCAGTACTTC. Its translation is CASSHHSGRGAKNIQYF.